This T cell receptor beta chain was observed in a study of beta chain features in type 1 diabetes. Whole-study results and caveats: Patients' naive, central memory and regulatory TCRB repertoires appeared more alike than those of healthy donors. Type 1 diabetes patients had moderately but significantly shorter TCRB CDR3s in all four CD4+ subsets.

Expressed TCRB transcripts were sequenced because the isolated RNA had all been reverse transcribed beforehand. TCRdb's copy holds only in-frame clones and misses some; the assay was immunoSEQ multiplex PCR. The repertoire has about 270,000 clones, roughly an eighth of them found once; the top ten carry about 0.016%. A note on this clone: Its antigen is undetermined.

This TCR was sampled from a man between 25 and 39 years old with type 1 diabetes. Sample: naive CD4+ T cells from blood.

CDR3: CASSMLTSTDTQYF. CDR3 nucleotide sequence: TGTGCCAGTAGTATGCTCACAAGTACAGATACGCAGTATTTT. V gene TRBV19 combines with J gene TRBJ2-3; no firm D call. Trimming pared 3 bases from V and 3 bases from J, leaving 10 bases between. CDR1 is LNHDA and CDR2 is SQIVND in the germline V gene (reference sequence). This CDR3 region has 14 residues. Supplemented by reference TRBV19 and TRBJ2-3, the full variable domain reads DGGITQSPKYLFRKEGQNVTLSCEQNLNHDAMYWYRQDPGQGLRLIYYSQIVNDFQKGDIAEGYSVSREKKESFPLTVTSAQKNPTAFYLCASSMLTSTDTQYFGPGTRLTVL.